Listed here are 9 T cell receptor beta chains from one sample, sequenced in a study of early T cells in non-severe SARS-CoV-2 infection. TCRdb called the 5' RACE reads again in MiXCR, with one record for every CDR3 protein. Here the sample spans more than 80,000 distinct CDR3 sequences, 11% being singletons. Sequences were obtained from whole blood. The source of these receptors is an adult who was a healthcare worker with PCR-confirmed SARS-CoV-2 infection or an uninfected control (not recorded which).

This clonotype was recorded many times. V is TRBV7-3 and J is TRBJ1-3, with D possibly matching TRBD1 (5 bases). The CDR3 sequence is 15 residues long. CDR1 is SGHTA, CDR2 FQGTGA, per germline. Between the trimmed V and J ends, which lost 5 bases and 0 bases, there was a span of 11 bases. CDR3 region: CASSAGPNSGNTIYF. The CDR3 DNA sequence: TGTGCCAGCAGCGCGGGACCGAACTCTGGAAACACCATATATTTT.

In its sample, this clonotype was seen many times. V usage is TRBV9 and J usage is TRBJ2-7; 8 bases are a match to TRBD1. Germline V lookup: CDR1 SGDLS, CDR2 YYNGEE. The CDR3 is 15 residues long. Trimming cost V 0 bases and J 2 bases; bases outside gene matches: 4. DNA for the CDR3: TGTGCCAGCAGCGTAGGGGGGGACAGGCCCTACGAGCAGTACTTC. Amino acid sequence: CASSVGGDRPYEQYF.

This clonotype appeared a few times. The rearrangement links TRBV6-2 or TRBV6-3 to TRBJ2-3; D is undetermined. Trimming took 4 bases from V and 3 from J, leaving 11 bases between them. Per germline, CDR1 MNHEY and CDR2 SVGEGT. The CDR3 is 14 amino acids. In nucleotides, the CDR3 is TGTGCCAGCAGTTTTAACAGCCCGACAGATACGCAGTATTTT. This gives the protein CASSFNSPTDTQYF.

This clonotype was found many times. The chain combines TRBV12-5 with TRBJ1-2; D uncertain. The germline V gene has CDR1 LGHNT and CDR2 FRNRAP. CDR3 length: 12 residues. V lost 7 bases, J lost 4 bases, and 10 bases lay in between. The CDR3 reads CASARDTYGYTF. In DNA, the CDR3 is TGTGCTAGTGCCAGAGATACCTATGGCTACACCTTC.

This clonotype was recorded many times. The CDR3 reads CATSDPKTSGGARDTQYF. In DNA, the CDR3 is TGTGCCACCAGTGATCCCAAGACTAGCGGGGGGGCCCGAGATACGCAGTATTTT. This rearrangement joins TRBV24-1 to TRBJ2-3; TRBD2 matches 14 bases. V lost 3 bases and J lost 5; bases outside the gene matches: 9. Germline values: CDR1 KGHDR, CDR2 SFDVKD. The CDR3 extends over 18 amino acids.

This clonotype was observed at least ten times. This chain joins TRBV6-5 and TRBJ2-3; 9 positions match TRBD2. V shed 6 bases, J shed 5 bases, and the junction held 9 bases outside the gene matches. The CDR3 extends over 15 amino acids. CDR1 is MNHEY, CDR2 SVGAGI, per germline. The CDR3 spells CASRGVAGGRDTQYF. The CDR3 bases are TGTGCCAGCAGAGGCGTGGCGGGGGGGCGAGATACGCAGTATTTT.

The CDR3 coding sequence is TGTGCCAGCAGTTCCTCAACTAGGGTAGAGACCCAGTACTTC. Translation gives CASSSSTRVETQYF. The chain couples TRBV28 to TRBJ2-5; perhaps TRBD2 as D (5 bases). The germline gives CDR1 MDHEN, CDR2 SYDVKM. The CDR3 is made up of 14 amino acids. V gave up 4 bases and J gave up 4 bases, with 13 bases separating them.

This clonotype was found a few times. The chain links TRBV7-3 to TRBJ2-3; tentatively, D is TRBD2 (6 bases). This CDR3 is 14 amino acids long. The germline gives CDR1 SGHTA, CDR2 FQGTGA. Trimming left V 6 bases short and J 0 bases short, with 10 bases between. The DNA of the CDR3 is TGTGCCAGCAGTCCCGGGACTAGCACAGATACGCAGTATTTT. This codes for CASSPGTSTDTQYF.

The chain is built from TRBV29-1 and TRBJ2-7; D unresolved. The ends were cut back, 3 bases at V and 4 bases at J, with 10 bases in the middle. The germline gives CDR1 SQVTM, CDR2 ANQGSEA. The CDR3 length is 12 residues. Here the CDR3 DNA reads TGCAGCGTTGAGGGCGGACCGTACGAGCAGTACTTC. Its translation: CSVEGGPYEQYF.